Listed here are 24 T cell receptor beta chains from one sample, sequenced in a study of T cell responses to AZD1222 COVID-19 vaccine. Data came from immunoSEQ multiplex PCR; TCRdb stores just in-frame clones and leaves some out. Found here are nearly 110,000 clones, 87% of them singletons; the top ten hold around 4.4%. The sample was peripheral blood, taken on day 0 of AZD1222 vaccination. These TCRs come from an adult in good health.

The chain is built from TRBV30 and TRBJ1-2, with 7 bases that match TRBD1. Germline V gives CDR1 GTSNPN, CDR2 SVGIG (reference sequence). CDR3 size: 14 residues. Trimming removed 4 bases from V and 1 base from J; junction bases left unmatched: 6. CDR3 in amino acids: CAWTQGDLNYGYTF. The CDR3 region has the DNA TGTGCCTGGACTCAGGGGGACCTTAACTATGGCTACACCTTC.

The gene calls are TRBV7-6 and TRBJ2-1; 9 nucleotides line up with TRBD1. Germline V gives CDR1 SGHVS, CDR2 FNYEAQ. The J segment lost 6 bases and the V segment lost 1 base, leaving 13 bases of the junction unmatched. CDR3 size: 18 residues. The DNA of the CDR3 is TGTGCCAGCAGCTTAGAAATCATCGGGACAGGGTTGGCCAATGAGCAGTTCTTC. The encoded protein is CASSLEIIGTGLANEQFF.

This clone was recorded only once. V and J are TRBV7-8 and TRBJ2-7; TRBD2 might be the D (6 bases). The germline V gene has CDR1 SGHVS and CDR2 FQNEAQ. Trimming pared 0 bases from V and 2 bases from J, leaving 11 bases between. The length of the CDR3 is 15 residues. CDR3 protein: CASSLARLETYEQYF. The CDR3 nucleotides are TGTGCCAGCAGCTTAGCTAGACTAGAAACCTACGAGCAGTACTTC.

The chain has TRBV19 and TRBJ2-1; 8 nucleotides align to TRBD2. V trimming: 5 bases; J trimming: 3 bases; junction bases outside the gene matches: 6. Germline V gene data show CDR1 as LNHDA and CDR2 as SQIVND (reference sequence). This CDR3 is built from 15 residues. The CDR3 here is CASSLVAGSYNEQFF. CDR3 coding DNA: TGTGCCAGTAGTCTGGTAGCGGGAAGCTACAATGAGCAGTTCTTC.

The chain is built from TRBV15 and TRBJ2-3; 10 bases match TRBD1. This CDR3 comprises 17 residues. V was pared by 1 base and J by 1 base, with 5 bases of the junction left unmatched. Germline CDR1 LNHNV, CDR2 YYDKDF (reference sequence). The CDR3 here is CATSRGVGTGGTDTQYF. CDR3 DNA: TGTGCCACCAGCAGAGGGGTGGGGACAGGGGGCACAGATACGCAGTATTTT.

V usage is TRBV11-2 and J usage is TRBJ1-3; D gene unclear. The CDR3 sequence is 14 residues long. The germline V gene encodes CDR1 SGHAT and CDR2 FQNNGV. V lost 1 base, J lost 0 bases, and 4 bases lay in between. DNA of the CDR3: TGTGCCAGCAGCTTAGGGCACTCTGGAAACACCATATATTTT. Translated, it gives CASSLGHSGNTIYF.

The chain carries TRBV11-3 and TRBJ2-1; D gene ambiguous. V was cut by 3 bases and J by 6 bases, with 9 bases left in between. The germline V gene encodes CDR1 SGHNT and CDR2 YENEEA. CDR3 length: 13 residues. The CDR3 DNA reads TGTGCCAGCAGCTTTAGACCCCCCAATGAGCAGTTCTTC. As protein: CASSFRPPNEQFF.

The rearrangement links TRBV4-3 to TRBJ2-7; TRBD2 aligns across 10 bases. Germline lookup yields CDR1 LGHNA and CDR2 YSLEER. V lost 1 base to trimming and J lost 2 bases; unmatched junction nucleotides: 8. This CDR3 has 17 residues. The CDR3 sequence: CASSQGLAGRRPYEQYF. In DNA, the CDR3 is TGCGCCAGCAGCCAAGGACTAGCGGGCCGTCGCCCCTACGAGCAGTACTTC.

This rearrangement joins TRBV25-1 to TRBJ1-4; 7 bases map to TRBD1. The V and J ends lost 1 base and 7 bases, in that order; junction bases with no gene match: 6. The CDR3 length is 15 residues. From germline, CDR1 is MGHDK and CDR2 SYGVNS. Written as DNA, the CDR3 is TGTGCCAGCAGTGAATCGCGAGGACAGGTTGAAAAACTGTTTTTT. Its protein is CASSESRGQVEKLFF. The entire variable domain, with the rest obtained from reference TRBV25-1 and TRBJ1-4, is as follows: EADIYQTPRYLVIGTGKKITLECSQTMGHDKMYWYQQDPGMELHLIHYSYGVNSTEKGDLSSESTVSRIRTEHFPLTLESARPSHTSQYLCASSESRGQVEKLFFGSGTQLSVL.

The genes are TRBV19 and TRBJ1-5; no clear D. CDR3 length equals 13 residues. The germline gives CDR1 LNHDA, CDR2 SQIVND (reference sequence). Trimming left V 2 bases short and J 4 bases short, with 6 bases between. This chain's CDR3 is CASSISRNQPQHF. The CDR3 coding sequence is TGTGCCAGTAGTATATCCAGAAATCAGCCCCAGCATTTT.

The chain uses TRBV2 and TRBJ2-2; 7 bases map to TRBD2. The germline V gene encodes CDR1 SNHLY and CDR2 FYNNEI. CDR3 size: 14 residues. V shed 6 bases, J shed 4 bases, and the junction held 5 bases outside the gene matches. The CDR3 DNA reads as TGTGCCAGCAGAGGGCGGGAGTCCACCGGGGAGCTGTTTTTT. Protein sequence: CASRGRESTGELFF.

This sequence joins TRBV5-4 and TRBJ1-3; D call uncertain. This CDR3 region has 11 residues. Between the trimmed V and J ends, which lost 2 bases and 8 bases, there was a span of 5 bases. Per germline, CDR1 SGHNT and CDR2 YYREEE (reference sequence). CDR3 nucleotides: TGTGCCAGCAGCTTCGGTGACACCATATATTTT. Protein sequence: CASSFGDTIYF. The variable domain in full, completed from reference TRBV5-4 and TRBJ1-3, reads ETGVTQSPTHLIKTRGQQVTLRCSSQSGHNTVSWYQQALGQGPQFIFQYYREEENGRGNFPPRFSGLQFPNYSSELNVNALELDDSALYLCASSFGDTIYFGEGSWLTVV.

The rearrangement joins TRBV5-8 to TRBJ1-2, with D maybe TRBD1 (6 bases). The CDR3 has 12 residues. Germline lookup yields CDR1 SGHTS and CDR2 YDEGEE. Trimming pared 4 bases from V and 8 bases from J, leaving 12 bases between. DNA of the CDR3: TGTGCCAGCAGCCTAGGGGGTTACGGCTACACCTTC. It specifies CASSLGGYGYTF.

The chain carries TRBV27 and TRBJ1-4; D remains ambiguous. Trimming took off 4 bases at V and 8 bases at J, with 20 bases between the two ends. This CDR3 contains 16 residues. CDR1 MNHEY and CDR2 SMNVEV come from the germline V gene (reference sequence). CDR3 sequence reads: CASSYLSIRAGEKLFF. CDR3 DNA: TGTGCCAGCAGTTACCTCTCCATTAGGGCGGGCGAAAAACTGTTTTTT.

The sample holds a few counts of this clone. The V and J genes are TRBV29-1 and TRBJ1-2, with a weak D call TRBD1 (6 bases). The V gene's germline CDR1 is SQVTM and CDR2 ANQGSEA. V was shortened by 5 bases and J by 0 bases, with 13 bases between the two germline ends. This CDR3 has 14 residues. This CDR3 reads CSVWGRPPNYGYTF. The CDR3 DNA is TGCAGCGTTTGGGGGCGGCCTCCTAACTATGGCTACACCTTC.

The CDR3 here is CASSMPSGIFETQYF. CDR3 in DNA: TGTGCCAGTAGTATGCCGAGCGGGATTTTCGAGACCCAGTACTTC. This chain joins TRBV19 and TRBJ2-5; 7 bases are a match to TRBD2. CDR3 length equals 15 residues. Germline CDR1 and CDR2: LNHDA and SQIVND (reference sequence). With 3 bases clipped from V and 5 bases from J, the junction kept 9 bases outside the gene matches.

The chain carries TRBV30 and TRBJ1-1, with 7 bases matching TRBD1. The V segment lost 1 base and the J segment 0 bases; nucleotides outside the gene matches: 5. There are 15 residues in the CDR3. CDR1 GTSNPN and CDR2 SVGIG come from the germline V gene (reference sequence). In DNA, the CDR3 is TGTGCCTGGAGTGCCGGGACAGCCATGAACACTGAAGCTTTCTTT. Protein product: CAWSAGTAMNTEAFF.

The chain recombines TRBV6-1 with TRBJ1-1; D is unresolved. V was clipped by 0 bases and J by 4 bases, with 9 bases between them. CDR3 size: 14 residues. CDR1 is MNHNS, CDR2 SASEGT, per germline. CDR3 coding DNA: TGTGCCAGCAGTGAAGCGGCCCTGGCCACTGAAGCTTTCTTT. Translating it yields CASSEAALATEAFF.

The genes are TRBV7-2 and TRBJ1-4; tentative D call: TRBD1 (5 bases). V was clipped by 5 bases and J by 7 bases, with 17 bases between them. This CDR3 is built from 15 residues. Germline V gene data show CDR1 as SGHTA and CDR2 as FQGNSA. CDR3: CASSLNPGRSEKLFF. In nucleotides, the CDR3 is TGTGCCAGCAGCCTCAACCCGGGACGGAGTGAAAAACTGTTTTTT.

This chain connects TRBV19 to TRBJ2-7; D might be TRBD1 (6 bases). CDR1 and CDR2 (germline): LNHDA, SQIVND (reference sequence). V lost 2 bases, J lost 5 bases, and 22 bases lay in between. The CDR3 is 17 amino acids. The CDR3 nucleotides are TGTGCCAGTAGTATACCAGGGCAGGGGACCCCTTGTGACGAGCAGTACTTC. Protein product: CASSIPGQGTPCDEQYF.

The CDR3 coding sequence is TGTGCCAGTAGTTCGCTTGGGGGGGCTGGCAATCAGCCCCAGCATTTT. Protein product: CASSSLGGAGNQPQHF. This rearrangement joins TRBV19 to TRBJ1-5; the D gene is possibly TRBD1 (6 bases). Germline loops: CDR1 LNHDA, CDR2 SQIVND (reference sequence). This CDR3 region has 16 residues. The V gene lost 5 bases and the J gene lost 2 bases, with 16 bases spanning the gap.

This clone was recorded once. This chain joins TRBV12-1 and TRBJ2-2; the table calls TRBD2, which could not be checked here. TRBV12-1 is annotated as a pseudogene. This CDR3 is built from 21 residues. The CDR3 nucleotides are TGTGCCAGCAGCTTTGAAACGAATGGCGGCCGCGGGAGGACGAACACCGGGGAGCTGTTTTTT. It specifies CASSFETNGGRGRTNTGELFF.

The gene calls are TRBV7-2 and TRBJ1-2; a possible D gene is TRBD1 (5 bases). CDR3 length: 13 amino acids. Per germline, CDR1 SGHTA and CDR2 FQGNSA. V was shortened by 8 bases and J by 0 bases, with 10 bases between the two germline ends. The chain's CDR3 is CASLGGANYGYTF. The CDR3 coding sequence is TGTGCCAGCTTGGGAGGGGCTAACTATGGCTACACCTTC. Full variable domain (missing parts from reference TRBV7-2 and TRBJ1-2): GAGVSQSPSNKVTEKGKDVELRCDPISGHTALYWYRQSLGQGLEFLIYFQGNSAPDKSGLPSDRFSAERTGGSVSTLTIQRTQQEDSAVYLCASLGGANYGYTFGSGTRLTVV.

This rearrangement joins TRBV18 to TRBJ1-1, with unresolved D. This CDR3 has 15 residues. From germline, CDR1 is KGHSH and CDR2 LQKENI. Trimming removed 3 bases at V and 3 bases at J, with 14 bases between. As DNA, the CDR3 is TGTGCCAGCTCACCGGCCGGACCCGGGGACACTGAAGCTTTCTTT. It encodes CASSPAGPGDTEAFF.